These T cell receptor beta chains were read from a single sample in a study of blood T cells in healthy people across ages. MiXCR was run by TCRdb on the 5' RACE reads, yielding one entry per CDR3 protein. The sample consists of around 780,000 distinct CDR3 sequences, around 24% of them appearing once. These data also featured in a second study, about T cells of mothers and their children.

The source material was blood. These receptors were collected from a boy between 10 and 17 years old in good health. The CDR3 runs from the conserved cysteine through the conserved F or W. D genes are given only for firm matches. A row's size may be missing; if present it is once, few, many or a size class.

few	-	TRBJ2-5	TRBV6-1	TGTGCCAGCAGCATAAGAACCGACTGGGGGCGGGAGACCCAGTACTTC	CASSIRTDWGRETQYF
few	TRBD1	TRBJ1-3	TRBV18	TGTGCCAGCTCACCCGTCCGGACAGGAGACGGAAACACCATATATTTT	CASSPVRTGDGNTIYF
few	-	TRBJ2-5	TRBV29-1	TGCAGCGTTGGGGACCTCAACCTTCTCCAGACCCAGTACTTC	CSVGDLNLLQTQYF
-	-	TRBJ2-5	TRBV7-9	TGTGCCAGCAGCCGTGACGGGTACCAAGAGACCCAGTACTTC	CASSRDGYQETQYF
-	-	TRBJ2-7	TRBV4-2	TGTGCCAGCAGCCAAGAACCCCGGGGACAATACGAGCAGTACTTC	CASSQEPRGQYEQYF
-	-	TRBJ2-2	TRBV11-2	TGTGCCAGCAGCCCCGGTTGGGATGGCGCCGGGGAGCTGTTTTTT	CASSPGWDGAGELFF
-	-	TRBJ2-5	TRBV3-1	TGTGCCAGCAGCTCCAGTTGGCCCTGGAGAGAGACCCAGTACTTC	CASSSSWPWRETQYF
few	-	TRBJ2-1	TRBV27	TGTGCCAGCAGTTTAGGGGGACTCACCTACAATGGGCAGTTCTTC	CASSLGGLTYNGQFF
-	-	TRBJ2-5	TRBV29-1	TGCAGCGTTGATGGCGGCGGGACCCAGTACTTC	CSVDGGGTQYF
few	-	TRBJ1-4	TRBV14	TGTGCCAGCAGCCAAACCACCAGGGGTTTCACTAATGAAAAACTGTTTTTT	CASSQTTRGFTNEKLFF